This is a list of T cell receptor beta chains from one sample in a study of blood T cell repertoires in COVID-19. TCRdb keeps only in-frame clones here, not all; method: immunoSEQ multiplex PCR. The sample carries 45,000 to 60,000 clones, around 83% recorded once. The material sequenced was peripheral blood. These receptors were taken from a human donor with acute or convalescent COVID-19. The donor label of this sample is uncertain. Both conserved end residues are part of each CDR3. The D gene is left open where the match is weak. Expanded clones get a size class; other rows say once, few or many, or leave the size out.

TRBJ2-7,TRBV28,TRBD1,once,CASSPGQGRYEQYF,TGTGCCAGCAGTCCGGGACAGGGTCGCTACGAGCAGTACTTC
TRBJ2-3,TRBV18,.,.,CASSPSADRTDTQYF,TGTGCCAGCTCACCATCAGCGGATCGCACAGATACGCAGTATTTT
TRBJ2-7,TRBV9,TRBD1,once,CASSRSPDRDGREQYF,TGTGCCAGCAGCCGAAGTCCGGACAGGGATGGGCGAGAGCAGTACTTC
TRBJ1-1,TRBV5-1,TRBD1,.,CASSRDREATEAFF,TGCGCCAGCAGCCGGGACAGGGAGGCCACTGAAGCTTTCTTT
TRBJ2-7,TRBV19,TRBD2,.,CASRRLAGGNEQYF,TGTGCCAGTAGGCGACTAGCGGGGGGAAACGAGCAGTACTTC
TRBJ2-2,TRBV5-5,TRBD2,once,CASSSPLAGVAGELFF,TGTGCCAGCAGCTCACCCCTAGCGGGAGTTGCCGGGGAGCTGTTTTTT
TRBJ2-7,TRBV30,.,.,CALGLSSYEQYF,TGTGCCTTGGGTTTGAGCTCCTACGAGCAGTACTTC
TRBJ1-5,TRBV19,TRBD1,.,CASSDDRGDQPQHF,TGTGCCAGTAGTGACGACAGGGGCGATCAGCCCCAGCATTTT
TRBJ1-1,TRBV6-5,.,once,CASIPLGAFF,TGTGCCAGCATCCCACTCGGAGCTTTCTTT
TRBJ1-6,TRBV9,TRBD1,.,CASSARTGEGSPLHF,TGTGCCAGCAGCGCCCGGACAGGGGAGGGGTCACCCCTCCACTTT
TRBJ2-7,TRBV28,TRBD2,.,CASSLGGRGPDEQYF,TGTGCCAGCAGTCTCGGGGGGAGAGGACCCGACGAGCAGTACTTC
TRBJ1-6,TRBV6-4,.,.,CASWAQQGSENSPLHF,TGTGCCAGCTGGGCCCAACAGGGTTCTGAGAATTCACCCCTCCACTTT
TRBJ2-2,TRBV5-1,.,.,CASSLTGNTGELFF,TGCGCCAGCAGCTTGACGGGGAACACCGGGGAGCTGTTTTTT
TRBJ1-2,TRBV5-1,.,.,CASSLEGYGYTF,TGCGCCAGCAGCTTAGAGGGATATGGCTACACCTTC
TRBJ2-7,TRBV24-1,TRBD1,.,CATSDLDRVGFSYEQYF,TGTGCCACCAGTGATTTGGACAGGGTAGGGTTTTCCTACGAGCAGTACTTC
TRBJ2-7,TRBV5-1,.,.,CASQLPGLRSVGEQYF,TGCGCCAGCCAGCTACCGGGACTCCGGAGTGTGGGGGAGCAGTACTTC
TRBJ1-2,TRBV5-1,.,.,CASSLTGEAYGYTF,TGCGCCAGCAGCTTGACGGGAGAGGCCTATGGCTACACCTTC
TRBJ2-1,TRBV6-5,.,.,CASSYSTPGGYNEQFF,TGTGCCAGCAGTTACTCGACGCCAGGGGGGTACAATGAGCAGTTCTTC
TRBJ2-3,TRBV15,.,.,CATSRDKGESTDTQYF,TGTGCCACCAGCAGAGATAAAGGGGAAAGCACAGATACGCAGTATTTT
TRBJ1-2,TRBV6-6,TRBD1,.,CASSPTGNHGYTF,TGTGCCAGCAGTCCGACAGGGAATCATGGCTACACCTTC
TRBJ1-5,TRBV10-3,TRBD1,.,CAIRETGEGQPQHF,TGTGCCATCAGAGAAACAGGGGAAGGTCAGCCCCAGCATTTT
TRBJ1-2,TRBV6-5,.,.,CASQPRSGDRDGYTF,TGTGCCTCCCAACCTCGATCAGGGGATCGTGATGGCTACACCTTC
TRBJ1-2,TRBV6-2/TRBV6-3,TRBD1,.,CASSSTGSYGYTF,TGTGCCAGCAGTTCGACAGGGTCCTATGGCTACACCTTC
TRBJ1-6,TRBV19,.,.,CASSIGIQNSPLHF,TGTGCCAGTAGTATCGGGATTCAAAATTCACCTCTCCACTTT
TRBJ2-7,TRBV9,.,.,CASSGQEKMGGNEQYF,TGTGCCAGCAGCGGACAAGAGAAAATGGGGGGTAACGAGCAGTACTTC
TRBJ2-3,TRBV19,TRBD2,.,CASRAGGDTQYF,TGTGCCAGTAGGGCGGGGGGGGATACGCAGTATTTT
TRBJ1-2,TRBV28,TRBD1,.,CASSLPGTGHGYTF,TGTGCCAGCAGTTTACCCGGGACAGGGCATGGCTACACCTTC
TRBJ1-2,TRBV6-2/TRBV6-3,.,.,CASSYSQDSYGYTF,TGTGCCAGCAGTTACTCCCAAGACAGTTATGGCTACACCTTC
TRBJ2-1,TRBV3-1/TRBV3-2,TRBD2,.,CASTRTSGSSNEQFF,TGTGCCAGCACCCGGACTAGCGGGAGTTCGAATGAGCAGTTCTTC
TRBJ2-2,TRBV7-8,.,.,CASSSRQFIFAGELFF,TGTGCCAGCAGCTCGAGACAGTTTATTTTCGCCGGGGAGCTGTTTTTT
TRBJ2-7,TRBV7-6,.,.,CASSKTGRVGEQYF,TGTGCCAGCAGCAAAACCGGGAGAGTAGGCGAGCAGTACTTC
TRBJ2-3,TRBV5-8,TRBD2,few,CASSKLAGGRDTQYF,TGTGCCAGCAGCAAACTAGCGGGGGGGCGAGATACGCAGTATTTT
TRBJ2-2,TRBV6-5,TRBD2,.,CASSRTSGNTGELFF,TGTGCCAGCAGTCGGACTAGCGGCAACACCGGGGAGCTGTTTTTT
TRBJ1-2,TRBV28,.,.,CASSLQGEGYGYTF,TGTGCCAGCAGTTTGCAAGGGGAGGGCTATGGCTACACCTTC
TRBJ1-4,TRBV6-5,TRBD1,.,CASSTGAGEKLFF,TGTGCCAGCAGTACAGGGGCGGGTGAAAAACTGTTTTTT
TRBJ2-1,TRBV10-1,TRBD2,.,CARSGWGRGYNEQFF,TGCGCCAGAAGCGGTTGGGGGAGGGGCTACAATGAGCAGTTCTTC
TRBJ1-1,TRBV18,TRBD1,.,CASSPLGTGGVHGTEAFF,TGTGCCAGCTCACCCCTAGGGACAGGGGGAGTCCATGGCACTGAAGCTTTCTTT
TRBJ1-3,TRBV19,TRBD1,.,CASSPTTGAAGNTIYF,TGTGCCAGTAGTCCCACGACAGGGGCAGCTGGAAACACCATATATTTT
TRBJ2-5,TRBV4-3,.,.,CASSATLRGKETQYF,TGCGCCAGCAGTGCAACGCTAAGGGGCAAAGAGACCCAGTACTTC
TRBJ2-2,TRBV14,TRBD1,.,CASSQNLWDRSGGYNTGELFF,TGTGCCAGCAGCCAAAACCTCTGGGACAGGAGCGGAGGGTACAACACCGGGGAGCTGTTTTTT
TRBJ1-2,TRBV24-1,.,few,CATSDARGVNGYTF,TGTGCCACCAGTGATGCCAGGGGCGTAAATGGCTACACCTTC
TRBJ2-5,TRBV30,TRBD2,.,CAWSPGLAGVETQYF,TGTGCCTGGAGTCCAGGACTAGCGGGAGTAGAGACCCAGTACTTC
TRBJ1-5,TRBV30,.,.,CAWSDSYNQPQHF,TGTGCCTGGAGTGACTCTTACAATCAGCCCCAGCATTTT
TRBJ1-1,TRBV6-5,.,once,CASSYPGLGQGAFF,TGTGCCAGCAGTTATCCCGGGCTCGGGCAGGGAGCTTTCTTT
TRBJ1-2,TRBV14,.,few,CASSPSRGGANYGYTF,TGTGCCAGCAGCCCCTCGAGGGGGGGCGCCAACTATGGCTACACCTTC
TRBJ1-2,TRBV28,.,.,CASFGLNRSIRTYGYTF,TGTGCCAGCTTCGGGTTGAACCGCTCGATTCGTACCTATGGCTACACCTTC
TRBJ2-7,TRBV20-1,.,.,CSASHGANSYEQYF,TGCAGTGCTAGTCACGGAGCGAACTCCTACGAGCAGTACTTC
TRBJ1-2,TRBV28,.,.,CASASGGPPVTGYTF,TGTGCCAGCGCATCGGGGGGGCCCCCAGTTACTGGCTACACCTTC
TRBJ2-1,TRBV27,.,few,CASSLSQVYNEQFF,TGTGCCAGCAGTTTATCTCAGGTATACAATGAGCAGTTCTTC
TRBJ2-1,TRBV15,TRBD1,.,CATSRDLTGNEQFF,TGTGCCACCAGCAGGGACTTGACAGGGAATGAGCAGTTCTTC
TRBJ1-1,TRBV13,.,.,CASEKGKLNTEAFF,TGTGCCAGCGAAAAGGGGAAATTGAACACTGAAGCTTTCTTT
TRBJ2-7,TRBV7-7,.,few,CASSLEVSRQIYSSYEQYF,TGTGCTAGCAGCTTAGAGGTATCGAGACAGATTTATTCCTCCTACGAGCAGTACTTC
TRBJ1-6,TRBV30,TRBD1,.,CAWRDKMGQGNSPLHF,TGTGCCTGGAGAGATAAAATGGGACAGGGAAACTCACCCCTCCACTTT
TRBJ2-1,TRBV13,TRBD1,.,CASIRQGGNEQFF,TGTGCCAGCATCAGACAGGGGGGCAATGAGCAGTTCTTC